This TCR beta chain appears in the sequencing data of a study of identical twins. This clonotype has more than one count but fewer than ten. The germline CDR1 and CDR2 sequences are LGHNA and YNFKEQ. V gave up 3 bases and J gave up 8 bases; unmatched junction bases: 7. CDR3 size: 15 residues. MiXCR was run by TCRdb on the 5' RACE reads, yielding one entry per CDR3 protein. The table records approximately 620,000 distinct CDR3 sequences, over 8.5% of them present only once. The sample also formed part of further work on yellow fever vaccine responses in identical twins.

This chain uses TRBV4-2 with TRBJ1-4, with 9 bases aligning to TRBD1. The clonotype originates from a woman between 18 and 30 years old in good health. The specimen was PBMCs. The CDR3 DNA reads as TGTGCCAGCAGCCAGCTACAGGGGGCTGGCGAAAAACTGTTTTTT. Translated: CASSQLQGAGEKLFF.